The rows below give T cell receptor beta chains drawn from one sample of a study of response to subunit inactivated influenza vaccine. A single record per CDR3 protein comes from TCRdb applying MiXCR to the RT-PCR reads. The table shows fewer than 550,000 distinct CDR3 sequences, with about 25% occurring only once. The specimen was CD4+ T cells sorted from PBMCs, collected 4 to 6 days after vaccination. These receptors were collected from a man in his forties or fifties who received an inactivated influenza vaccine. CDR3s leave out the opening cysteine and the closing phenylalanine or tryptophan.

j_call cdr3_length v_call cdr3_aa
TRBJ2-1 14 TRBV24-1 ATSGLAGGPYNEQF
TRBJ1-4 14 TRBV18 ASSPPRDAYNEKLF
TRBJ2-5 15 TRBV5-6 ASSLFSWTGGLETQY
TRBJ2-1 15 TRBV28 ASSVAGRRGSLNEQF
TRBJ2-2 12 TRBV4-3 ASSQSYDTGELF
TRBJ2-3 13 TRBV20-1 SAGSGRNVDDTQY
TRBJ1-6 13 TRBV13 ASSSTPVLNSPLH
TRBJ2-1 13 TRBV20-1 SAYASGRASNEQF
TRBJ1-2 11 TRBV20-1 SARGGRSYGYT
TRBJ2-5 14 TRBV3-1 ASSQGRGAYLGTQY
TRBJ2-2 12 TRBV5-6 ASSLGRPRGELF
TRBJ2-5 12 TRBV11-2 ASSPFLRSKTQY
TRBJ2-5 13 TRBV12-3/TRBV12-4 ASSLGTGGRETQY
TRBJ2-5 13 TRBV10-3 AISDGAGGDETQY
TRBJ2-7 13 TRBV5-6 ASSRVGKNSYEQY
TRBJ2-3 13 TRBV20-1 SADFTGGSTDTQY
TRBJ2-3 13 TRBV12-3/TRBV12-4 ASSFPGQGADTQY
TRBJ2-1 13 TRBV5-6 ASSAGLAGGPEQF
TRBJ2-5 11 TRBV20-1 SARKAGQETQY
TRBJ2-1 12 TRBV2 ASTQSGVYNEQF
TRBJ2-1 15 TRBV28 ASSLIVFAGGPNEQF
TRBJ2-1 13 TRBV7-2 ASSLAASGTNEQF
TRBJ2-1 13 TRBV6-1 ASSKTSGSYNEQF
TRBJ2-7 10 TRBV6-2/TRBV6-3 ASSLYGQNRF
TRBJ2-6 12 TRBV20-1 SAQSETGANVLT
TRBJ2-7 13 TRBV2 ASNIGGLAPSEQY
TRBJ2-6 19 TRBV24-1 ATSYSSTDLVATSGANVLT
TRBJ2-1 8 TRBV12-3/TRBV12-4 ASSFGEQF
TRBJ2-3 14 TRBV20-1 SARDWGGASTDTQY
TRBJ1-1 10 TRBV4-3 ASSHERTEAF
TRBJ2-5 11 TRBV20-1 SARGNIQETQY
TRBJ2-7 11 TRBV30 AWSNPTSSEQY
TRBJ2-7 14 TRBV6-1 ASSASRGYFGYEQY
TRBJ1-4 10 TRBV4-1 ASSRQDEKLF
TRBJ2-3 15 TRBV5-1 ASSPALDSTSTDTQY
TRBJ1-3 14 TRBV4-1 ASSQVSHYSGNTIY
TRBJ2-5 13 TRBV24-1 ATSPGTVGEETQY
TRBJ1-1 14 TRBV4-1 ASSQARGRGRTEAF
TRBJ2-5 10 TRBV20-1 SASGGTETQY
TRBJ2-1 10 TRBV20-1 SARELGDEQF
TRBJ2-5 16 TRBV20-1 SVAGLAGGEENQETQY
TRBJ1-2 11 TRBV20-1 SARDDANSGYT
TRBJ2-3 12 TRBV25-1 ASSDVTSTDTQY